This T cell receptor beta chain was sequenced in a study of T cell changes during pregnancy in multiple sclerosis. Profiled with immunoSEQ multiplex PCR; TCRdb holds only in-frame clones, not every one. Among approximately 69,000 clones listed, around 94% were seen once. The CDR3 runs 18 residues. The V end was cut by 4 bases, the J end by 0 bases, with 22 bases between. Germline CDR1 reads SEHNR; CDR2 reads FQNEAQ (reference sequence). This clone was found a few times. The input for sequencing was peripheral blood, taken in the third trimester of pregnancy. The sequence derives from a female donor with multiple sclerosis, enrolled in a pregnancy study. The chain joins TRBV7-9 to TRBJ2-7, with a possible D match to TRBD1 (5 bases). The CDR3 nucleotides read TGTGCCAGCAGCTCCTTGGGGCCCGCGCGGACGGGCTCCTACGAGCAGTACTTC. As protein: CASSSLGPARTGSYEQYF.